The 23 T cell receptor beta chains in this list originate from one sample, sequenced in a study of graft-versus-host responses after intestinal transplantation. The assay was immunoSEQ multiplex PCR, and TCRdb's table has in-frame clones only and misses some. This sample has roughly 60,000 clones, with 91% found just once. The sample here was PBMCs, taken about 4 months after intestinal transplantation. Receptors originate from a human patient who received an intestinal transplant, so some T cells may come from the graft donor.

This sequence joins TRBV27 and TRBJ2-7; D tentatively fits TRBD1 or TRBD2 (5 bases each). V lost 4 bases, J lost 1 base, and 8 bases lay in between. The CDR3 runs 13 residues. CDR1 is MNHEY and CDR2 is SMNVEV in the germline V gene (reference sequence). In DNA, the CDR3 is TGTGCCAGCAGTTGGGGGAAGTCCTACGAGCAGTACTTC. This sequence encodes CASSWGKSYEQYF.

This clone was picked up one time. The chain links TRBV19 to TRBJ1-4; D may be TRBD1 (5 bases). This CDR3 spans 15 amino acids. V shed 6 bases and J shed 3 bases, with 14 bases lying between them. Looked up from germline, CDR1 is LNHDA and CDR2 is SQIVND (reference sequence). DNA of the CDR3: TGTGCCAGTAGCCCCGGGACTTCCTCTAATGAAAAACTGTTTTTT. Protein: CASSPGTSSNEKLFF.

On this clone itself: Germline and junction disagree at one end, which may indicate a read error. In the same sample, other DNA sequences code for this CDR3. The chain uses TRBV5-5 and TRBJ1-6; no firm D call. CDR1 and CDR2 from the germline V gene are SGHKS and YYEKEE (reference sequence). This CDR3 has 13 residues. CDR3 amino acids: CASSFTEGSPLHF. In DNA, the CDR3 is TGTGCCAGCAGCTTCACCGAGGGTTCACCTCTCCACTTT.

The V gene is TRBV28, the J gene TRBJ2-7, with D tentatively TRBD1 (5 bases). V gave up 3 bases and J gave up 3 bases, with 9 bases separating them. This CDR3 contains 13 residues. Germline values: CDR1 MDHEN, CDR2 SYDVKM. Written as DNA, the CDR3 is TGTGCCAGCAGTTTTCCAGGGTACTACGAGCAGTACTTC. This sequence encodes CASSFPGYYEQYF.

The CDR3 is CSVGPGGTYEQYF. The CDR3 DNA reads as TGCAGCGTTGGACCCGGCGGCACCTACGAGCAGTACTTC. The J gene is TRBJ2-7, the V gene TRBV29-1, with no clear D. CDR3 size: 13 residues. CDR1 is SQVTM and CDR2 is ANQGSEA in the germline V gene. Trimming left V 4 bases short and J 2 bases short, with 12 bases between.

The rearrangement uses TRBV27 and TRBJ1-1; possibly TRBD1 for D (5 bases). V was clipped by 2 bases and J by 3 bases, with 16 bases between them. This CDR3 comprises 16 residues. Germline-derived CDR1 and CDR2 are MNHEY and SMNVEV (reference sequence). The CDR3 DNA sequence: TGTGCCAGCAGTTTACTCCCTAGGGGCCCGTACACTGAAGCTTTCTTT. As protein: CASSLLPRGPYTEAFF.

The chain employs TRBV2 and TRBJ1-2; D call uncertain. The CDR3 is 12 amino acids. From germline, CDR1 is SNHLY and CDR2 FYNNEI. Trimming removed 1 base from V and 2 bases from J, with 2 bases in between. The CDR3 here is CASSEGNYGYTF. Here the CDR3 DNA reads TGTGCCAGCAGTGAAGGGAACTATGGCTACACCTTC. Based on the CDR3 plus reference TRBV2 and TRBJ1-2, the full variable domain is EPEVTQTPSHQVTQMGQEVILRCVPISNHLYFYWYRQILGQKVEFLVSFYNNEISEKSEIFDDQFSVERPDGSNFTLKIRSTKLEDSAMYFCASSEGNYGYTFGSGTRLTVV.

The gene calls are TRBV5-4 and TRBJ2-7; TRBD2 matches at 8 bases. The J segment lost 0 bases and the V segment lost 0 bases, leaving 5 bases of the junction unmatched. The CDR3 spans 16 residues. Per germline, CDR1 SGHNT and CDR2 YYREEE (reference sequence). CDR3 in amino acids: CASSLAAGGPSYEQYF. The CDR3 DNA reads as TGTGCCAGCAGCTTGGCCGCGGGAGGCCCCTCCTACGAGCAGTACTTC.

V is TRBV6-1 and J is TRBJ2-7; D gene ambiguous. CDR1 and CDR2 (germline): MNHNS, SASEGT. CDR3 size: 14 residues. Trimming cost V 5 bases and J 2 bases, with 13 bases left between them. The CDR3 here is CASSPPHIPYEQYF. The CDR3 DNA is TGTGCCAGCAGTCCTCCCCATATTCCCTACGAGCAGTACTTC.

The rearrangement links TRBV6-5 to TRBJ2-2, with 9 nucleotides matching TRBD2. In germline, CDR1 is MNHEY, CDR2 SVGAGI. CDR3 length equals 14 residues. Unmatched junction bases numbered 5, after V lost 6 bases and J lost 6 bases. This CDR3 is CASSYAGGPGELFF. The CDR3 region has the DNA TGTGCCAGCAGCTACGCGGGGGGGCCCGGGGAGCTGTTTTTT.

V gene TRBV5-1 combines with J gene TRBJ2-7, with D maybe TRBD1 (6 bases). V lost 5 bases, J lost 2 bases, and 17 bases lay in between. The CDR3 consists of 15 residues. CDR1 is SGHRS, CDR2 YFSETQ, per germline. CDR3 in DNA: TGCGCCAGCAGGGAAGGGACAAATCCGGCCTACGAGCAGTACTTC. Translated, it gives CASREGTNPAYEQYF.

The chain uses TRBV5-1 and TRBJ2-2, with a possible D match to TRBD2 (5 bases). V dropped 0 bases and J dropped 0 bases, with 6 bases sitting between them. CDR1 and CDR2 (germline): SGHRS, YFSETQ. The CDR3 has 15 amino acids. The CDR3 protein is CASSLAGSNTGELFF. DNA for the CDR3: TGCGCCAGCAGCTTGGCGGGGTCGAACACCGGGGAGCTGTTTTTT. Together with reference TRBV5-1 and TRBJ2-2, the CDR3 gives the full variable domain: KAGVTQTPRYLIKTRGQQVTLSCSPISGHRSVSWYQQTPGQGLQFLFEYFSETQRNKGNFPGRFSGRQFSNSRSEMNVSTLELGDSALYLCASSLAGSNTGELFFGEGSRLTVL.

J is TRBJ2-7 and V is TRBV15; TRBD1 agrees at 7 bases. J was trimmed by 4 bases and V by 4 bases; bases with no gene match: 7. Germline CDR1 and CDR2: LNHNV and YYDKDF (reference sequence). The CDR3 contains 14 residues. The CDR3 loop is CATSKGQFPYEQYF. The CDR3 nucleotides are TGTGCCACCAGCAAGGGACAGTTCCCTTACGAGCAGTACTTC.

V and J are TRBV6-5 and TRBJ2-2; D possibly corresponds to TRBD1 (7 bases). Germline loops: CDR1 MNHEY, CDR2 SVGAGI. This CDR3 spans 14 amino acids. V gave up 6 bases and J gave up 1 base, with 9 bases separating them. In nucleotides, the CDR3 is TGTGCCAGCAGCCAGGGGGGGAACACCGGGGAGCTGTTTTTT. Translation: CASSQGGNTGELFF.

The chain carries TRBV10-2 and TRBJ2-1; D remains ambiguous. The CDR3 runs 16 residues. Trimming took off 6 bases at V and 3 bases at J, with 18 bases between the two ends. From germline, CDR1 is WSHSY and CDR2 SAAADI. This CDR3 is CASSRFQDLGYNEQFF. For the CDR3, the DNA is TGCGCCAGCAGCCGTTTTCAGGATCTGGGCTACAATGAGCAGTTCTTC.

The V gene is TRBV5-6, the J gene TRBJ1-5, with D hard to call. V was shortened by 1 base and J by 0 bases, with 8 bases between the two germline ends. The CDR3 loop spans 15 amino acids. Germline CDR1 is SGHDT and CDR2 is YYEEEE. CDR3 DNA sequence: TGTGCCAGCAGCTTGTGGATTTATAGCAATCAGCCCCAGCATTTT. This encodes CASSLWIYSNQPQHF.

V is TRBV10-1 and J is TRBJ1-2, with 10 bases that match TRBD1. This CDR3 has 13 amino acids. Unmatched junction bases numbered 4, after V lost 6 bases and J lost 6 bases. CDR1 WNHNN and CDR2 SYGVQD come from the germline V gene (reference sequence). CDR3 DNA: TGCGCCAGCAGGGCGACAGGGGGCAATGGCTACACCTTC. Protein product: CASRATGGNGYTF.

The CDR3 loop is CASSPGFGEGYEQYF. CDR3 sequence (DNA): TGTGCCAGCAGCCCCGGGTTTGGGGAGGGGTACGAGCAGTACTTC. V usage is TRBV11-3 and J usage is TRBJ2-7, with TRBD2 matching 7 bases. The trim removed 5 bases at V and 4 bases at J, leaving 11 bases unmatched. This CDR3 region has 15 residues. Per the germline V gene, CDR1 is SGHNT and CDR2 is YENEEA.

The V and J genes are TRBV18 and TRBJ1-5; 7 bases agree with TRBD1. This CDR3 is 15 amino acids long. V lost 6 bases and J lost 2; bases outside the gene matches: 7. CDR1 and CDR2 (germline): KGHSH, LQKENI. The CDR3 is CASSQTGSGNQPQHF. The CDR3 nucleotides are TGTGCCAGCTCCCAGACAGGGTCGGGCAATCAGCCCCAGCATTTT.

The CDR3 coding sequence is TGTGCCAGCAGCTCGGGACTAGCGTCACATTCTAGCACAGATACGCAGTATTTT. This codes for CASSSGLASHSSTDTQYF. This chain connects TRBV11-1 to TRBJ2-3; 10 bases match TRBD2. The CDR3 loop spans 18 amino acids. Germline V gene data show CDR1 as SGHAT and CDR2 as FQDESV (reference sequence). V lost 4 bases, J lost 0 bases, and 10 bases stayed unmatched.

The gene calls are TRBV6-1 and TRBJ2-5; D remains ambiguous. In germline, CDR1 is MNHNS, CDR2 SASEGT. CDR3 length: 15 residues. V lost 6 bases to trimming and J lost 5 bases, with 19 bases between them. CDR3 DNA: TGTGCCAGCAGCCACCTCCCCCGGGTTGGGGAGACCCAGTACTTC. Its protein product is CASSHLPRVGETQYF.

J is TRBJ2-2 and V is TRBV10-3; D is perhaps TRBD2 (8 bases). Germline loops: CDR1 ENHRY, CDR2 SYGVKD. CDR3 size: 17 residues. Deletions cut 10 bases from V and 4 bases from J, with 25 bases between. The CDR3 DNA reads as TGTGCCACTTACCGGGACAGCCAGCGGGAGCTCACCGGGGAGCTGTTTTTT. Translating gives CATYRDSQRELTGELFF.

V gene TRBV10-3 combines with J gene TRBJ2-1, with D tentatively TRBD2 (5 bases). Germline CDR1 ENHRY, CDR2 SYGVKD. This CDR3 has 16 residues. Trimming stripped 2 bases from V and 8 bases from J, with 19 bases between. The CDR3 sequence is CAISETRDYVVDEQFF. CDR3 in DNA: TGTGCCATCAGTGAGACCCGGGATTACGTCGTGGATGAGCAGTTCTTC.